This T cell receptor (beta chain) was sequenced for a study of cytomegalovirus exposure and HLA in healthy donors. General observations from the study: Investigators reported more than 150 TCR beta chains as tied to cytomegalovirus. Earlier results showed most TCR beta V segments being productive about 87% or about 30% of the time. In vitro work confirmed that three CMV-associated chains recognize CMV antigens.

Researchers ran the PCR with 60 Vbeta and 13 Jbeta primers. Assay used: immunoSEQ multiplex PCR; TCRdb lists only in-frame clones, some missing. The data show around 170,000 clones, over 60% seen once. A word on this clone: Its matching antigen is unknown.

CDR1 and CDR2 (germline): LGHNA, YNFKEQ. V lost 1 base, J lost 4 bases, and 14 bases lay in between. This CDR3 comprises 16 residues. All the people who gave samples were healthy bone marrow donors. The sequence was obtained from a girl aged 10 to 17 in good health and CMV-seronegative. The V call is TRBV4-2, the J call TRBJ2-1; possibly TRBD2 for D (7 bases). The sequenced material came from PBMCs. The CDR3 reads CASSQGWAGAYNEQFF. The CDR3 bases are TGTGCCAGCAGCCAAGGGTGGGCGGGGGCGTACAATGAGCAGTTCTTC.